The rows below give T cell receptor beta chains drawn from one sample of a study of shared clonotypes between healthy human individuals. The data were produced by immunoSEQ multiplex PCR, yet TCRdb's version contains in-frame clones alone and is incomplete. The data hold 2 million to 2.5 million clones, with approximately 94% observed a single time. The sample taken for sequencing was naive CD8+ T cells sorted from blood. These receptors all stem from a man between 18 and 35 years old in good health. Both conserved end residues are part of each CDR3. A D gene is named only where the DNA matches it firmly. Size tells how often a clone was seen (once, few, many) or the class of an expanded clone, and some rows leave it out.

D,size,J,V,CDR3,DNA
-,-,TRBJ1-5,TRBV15,CATRADGGYQPQHF,TGTGCCACCAGGGCCGACGGTGGGTATCAGCCCCAGCATTTT
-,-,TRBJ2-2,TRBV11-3,CASSLGAEQGNTGELFF,TGTGCCAGCAGCCTTGGGGCGGAACAGGGGAACACCGGGGAGCTGTTTTTT
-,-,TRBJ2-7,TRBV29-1,CSVELGATYEQYF,TGCAGCGTTGAATTGGGGGCAACCTACGAGCAGTACTTC
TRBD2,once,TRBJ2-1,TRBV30,CAWRKKEGGVQFF,TGTGCCTGGAGAAAGAAGGAGGGAGGGGTCCAGTTCTTC
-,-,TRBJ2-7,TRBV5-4,CASSPGEFYNEQYF,TGTGCCAGCAGCCCGGGGGAGTTTTACAACGAGCAGTACTTC
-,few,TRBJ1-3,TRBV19,CASTPDSLGNTIYF,TGTGCCAGTACCCCCGACAGTCTAGGAAACACCATATATTTT
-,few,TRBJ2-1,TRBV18,CASARDRDWQQFF,TGTGCCAGCGCGAGAGACCGGGACTGGCAGCAGTTCTTC
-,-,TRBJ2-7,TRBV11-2,CASSLMRQVNYEQYF,TGTGCCAGCAGCTTAATGAGACAGGTAAACTACGAGCAGTACTTC
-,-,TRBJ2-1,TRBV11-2,CASSLDNRGQFF,TGTGCCAGCAGCTTAGATAATAGGGGGCAGTTCTTC
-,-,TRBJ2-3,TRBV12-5,CASGPKASADTQYF,TGTGCTAGTGGTCCCAAGGCTAGCGCAGATACGCAGTATTTT
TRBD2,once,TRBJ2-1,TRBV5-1,CASSTELTSLSYNEQFF,TGCGCCAGCAGCACAGAACTGACTAGCCTTTCCTACAATGAGCAGTTCTTC
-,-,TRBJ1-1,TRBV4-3,CASSQTMGDTEAFF,TGCGCCAGCAGCCAGACAATGGGGGACACTGAAGCTTTCTTT
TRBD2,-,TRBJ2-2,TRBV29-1,CSARGLAGVDTGELFF,TGCAGCGCTCGGGGACTAGCGGGAGTAGACACCGGGGAGCTGTTTTTT
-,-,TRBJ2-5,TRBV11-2,CASSLGRAPYF,TGTGCCAGCAGCTTAGGCCGGGCTCCGTACTTC
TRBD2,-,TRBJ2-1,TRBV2,CAIPGLAGGASYNEQFF,TGTGCCATACCGGGACTAGCGGGAGGTGCCTCCTACAATGAGCAGTTCTTC
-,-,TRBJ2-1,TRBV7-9,CASSFADEQFF,TGTGCCAGCAGCTTCGCGGATGAGCAGTTCTTC
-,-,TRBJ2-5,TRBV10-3,CAIRKEETQYF,TGTGCCATCAGGAAAGAAGAGACCCAGTACTTC
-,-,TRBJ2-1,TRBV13,CASSLQVNEQFF,TGTGCCAGCAGCCTACAGGTCAATGAGCAGTTCTTC